This T cell receptor beta chain is from a study of T cells after yellow fever vaccination. The CDR3 loop spans 18 amino acids. V was pared by 5 bases and J by 1 base, with 24 bases between. Germline V CDR1 and CDR2: SGDLS, YYNGEE. TCRdb re-called the 5' RACE reads with MiXCR, one entry per CDR3 protein. This table holds about 300,000 distinct CDR3 sequences, around 10% found once. In its sample, this clonotype was seen a few times. Sequencing used CD4+ T cells sorted from PBMCs, obtained 5 days after the yellow fever booster vaccination. This chain links TRBV9 with TRBJ1-2, with D maybe TRBD1 (6 bases). This sequence was found in a man between 18 and 29 years old who received the YFV17D yellow fever vaccine. The CDR3 DNA reads TGTGCCAGCAGGGCCCCTGGGCCAGGGGTCAAGAATAACTATGGCTACACCTTC. It codes for CASRAPGPGVKNNYGYTF.